This T cell receptor beta chain is drawn from a study of blood T cell repertoires in COVID-19 (dated by TCRdb to 2019 to 2021). As for the study more broadly: The collaborator samples originated in the United States, Italy and Spain and spanned the acute and convalescent phases of COVID-19. The repertoires were released in a freely available public database meant as a resource for research on the immune response to SARS-CoV-2. The samples were drawn from two sources: the first 160 participants of the ongoing ImmuneRACE study, and 1,200 or so subjects contributed by 6 global collaborators. The sample metadata nearly always contained a de-identified subject ID, COVID-19 status, age in years and sex. The material from the prospective study consisted of cDNA or gDNA derived from T cells, B-cell-depleted T cells, or PBMCs. Subjects who had been exposed to COVID-19, were actively infected with it, or had recovered from it provided the deeply sampled blood TCRbeta repertoires that made up the dataset. HLA class I and class II types, where available, came from metadata supplied by the sample provider rather than from assay-based typing. Beyond this particular receptor, the publication reports: The amount of clinical and demographic metadata varied by source and participant and was provided uncurated.

A word on this clone: The antigen it binds to is not known. There are no base qualities to consult, and no much larger clone falls within one base.

Participants in the prospective study were aged 18 to 89 years, lived in under 30 United States geographic areas, and enrolled through a virtual design. To assign participants to cohorts, the prospective study relied on clinical history that participants themselves reported in a screening survey and a study questionnaire. Recovered participants in ImmuneRACE Cohort 3 were defined as having two consecutive negative NP/OP PCR tests, clearance from a healthcare professional, or resolution of symptoms. In the prospective study, whole blood, serum and a nasopharyngeal or oropharyngeal swab were collected from each participant by mobile phlebotomists. Over a roughly 2-month period, participants in the prospective study had the option of providing additional blood draws and questionnaires. Prospective study blood samples were shipped either frozen or at room temperature before DNA extraction. Here V drops 4 bases and J drops 5 bases, and the junction holds 0 bases not matched to any gene. Counted from cysteine to phenylalanine, this CDR3 has 12 amino acids. The DNA shown is the 36-base CDR3, in frame from base 1. CDR1 SGHRS and CDR2 YFSETQ were looked up in the germline V gene.

TCRbeta CDR3 regions were amplified from genomic DNA by means of the immunoSEQ Assay, a bias-controlled multiplex PCR. Regarding the original processing steps: The number of nucleated cells in each sample was estimated from the amplification of reference gene primers within the assay. To quantify the absolute abundance of each unique TCRbeta CDR3 rearrangement, sequence reads were collapsed and filtered. Productive Simpson clonality was computed per sample as the square root of Simpson's diversity index over productive rearrangements. The table comes from immuneACCESS by way of TCRdb, which keeps in-frame sequences with V and J called. Part of the clones is missing from these tables; in studies checked, under half for an unresolved V gene and the rest for unknown reasons. V, J and clone size were drawn from that table, and D and trimming were deduced from the DNA. This sample holds about 250,000 clones; about 80% were observed only once. The ten largest make up more than 3% of the sample.

The chain is made from TRBV5-1 and TRBJ2-3; 8 middle bases align to TRBD2. Sequenced sample: PBMCs or T cells enriched from blood (not recorded which). This clonotype was sampled from a man aged 45-65 years who had recovered from COVID-19. The DNA reads TGCGCCAGCAGCCGGGGGGGAGATACGCAGTATTTT. Its protein is CASSRGGDTQYF.